This TCR beta chain was profiled in a study of high-grade serous ovarian cancer treatment subgroups. Turning to the study itself: Each sample yielded on average about 7,000 unique TCR beta rearrangements from approximately 15,000 reads.

Notes on the study in general: Without spatial data, bulk sequencing limits insight into HGSC tumor diversity. Same-patient tumor repertoires overlapped at roughly 0.095 to 0.85; different patients barely overlapped. Clonal relatedness tracked neoantigen level, and by trend copy number and mutation load.

Tumor samples were taken before definitive surgery or chemotherapy. Method: immunoSEQ multiplex PCR; TCRdb's copy keeps in-frame clones and lacks some. Of under 30,000 clones in the sample, roughly 80% were seen once. A remark on this clone: Its antigen remains unknown.

The CDR3 totals 13 residues. Looked up from germline, CDR1 is MNHEY and CDR2 is SVGAGI. This TCR derives from a human donor with high-grade serous ovarian cancer. The specimen sequenced was tumor tissue. The chain couples TRBV6-5 to TRBJ2-5, with D perhaps matching TRBD1 or TRBD2 (5 bases each). The J call could be wrong; TRBJ2-7 is a better fit for the DNA end. This CDR3 reads CASMRGHPYEQYF. For the CDR3, the DNA is TGTGCCAGCATGAGGGGTCACCCCTACGAGCAGTACTTC.